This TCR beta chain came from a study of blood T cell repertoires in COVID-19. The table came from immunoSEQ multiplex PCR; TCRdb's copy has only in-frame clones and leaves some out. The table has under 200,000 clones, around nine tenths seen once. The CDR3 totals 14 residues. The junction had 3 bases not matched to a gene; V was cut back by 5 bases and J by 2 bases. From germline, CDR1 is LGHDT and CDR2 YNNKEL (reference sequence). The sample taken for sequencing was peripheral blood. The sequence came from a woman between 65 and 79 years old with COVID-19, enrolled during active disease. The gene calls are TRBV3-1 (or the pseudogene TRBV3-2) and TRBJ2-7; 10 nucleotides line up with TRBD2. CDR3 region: CASSSTSGAYEQYF. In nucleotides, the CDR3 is TGTGCCAGCAGCTCCACTAGCGGGGCCTACGAGCAGTACTTC.